The 27 T cell receptor beta chains below come from one sample, sequenced in a study of T cells in tuberculosis. TCRdb keeps only in-frame clones here, not all; method: immunoSEQ multiplex PCR. The sample shows tens of thousands of clones, approximately 94% of them seen only once. The sample comprised PBMCs. The receptors shown here come from a donor aged 10-29 years with latent tuberculosis or without tuberculosis infection.

V gene TRBV11-3 combines with J gene TRBJ2-5; tentatively, D is TRBD2 (6 bases). The germline gives CDR1 SGHNT, CDR2 YENEEA. The CDR3 is made up of 12 amino acids. V lost 4 bases and J 7 bases, leaving 10 bases between the germline ends. CDR3 DNA sequence: TGTGCCAGCAGCTCAGGGACTGGGACCCAGTACTTC. Encoded protein: CASSSGTGTQYF.

The chain joins TRBV6-1 to TRBJ1-1; D is undetermined. V was cut by 8 bases and J by 7 bases, with 17 bases left in between. Germline lookup yields CDR1 MNHNS and CDR2 SASEGT. The CDR3 is 13 amino acids. Written as DNA, the CDR3 is TGTGCCAGCCGCCCTCCTGGGCCATATGAAGCTTTCTTT. It encodes CASRPPGPYEAFF.

The V call is TRBV18, the J call TRBJ2-7; no clear D gene. Germline assignment: CDR1 KGHSH and CDR2 LQKENI. The CDR3 extends over 15 amino acids. Trimming stripped 5 bases from V and 3 bases from J, with 17 bases between. CDR3 sequence reads: CASSSSTAGVYEQYF. DNA of the CDR3: TGTGCCAGCTCATCCTCGACCGCTGGAGTCTACGAGCAGTACTTC. Drawing the rest from reference TRBV18 and TRBJ2-7, the complete variable domain is NAGVMQNPRHLVRRRGQEARLRCSPMKGHSHVYWYRQLPEEGLKFMVYLQKENIIDESGMPKERFSAEFPKEGPSILRIQQVVRGDSAAYFCASSSSTAGVYEQYFGPGTRLTVT.

V gene TRBV5-4 combines with J gene TRBJ2-7; D uncertain. Germline V gene data show CDR1 as SGHNT and CDR2 as YYREEE (reference sequence). The CDR3 contains 13 residues. The ends were cut back, 3 bases at V and 8 bases at J, with 15 bases in the middle. The DNA of the CDR3 is TGTGCCAGCAGCTCCGCCTATATAAGCCAGCAGTACTTC. Its protein is CASSSAYISQQYF.

This clone was detected only once. V gene TRBV7-9 combines with J gene TRBJ1-2, with 9 bases lining up with TRBD1. The CDR3 sequence is 13 residues long. The ends lost 5 bases at V and 6 bases at J; junction bases unmatched: 4. Per the germline V gene, CDR1 is SEHNR and CDR2 is FQNEAQ (reference sequence). Written as DNA, the CDR3 is TGTGCCAGCAGCCGTTGGGACAGGGATGGCTACACCTTC. It codes for CASSRWDRDGYTF.

This clone has only a few counts. The rearrangement joins TRBV5-1 to TRBJ1-2, with D possibly matching TRBD1 (5 bases). The V end lost 1 base, the J end lost 8 bases, and 12 bases lay between the germline ends. Germline V gene sequence: CDR1 SGHRS, CDR2 YFSETQ. CDR3 length: 13 residues. CDR3 residues: CASSLFGGGGYTF. Here the CDR3 DNA reads TGCGCCAGCAGCTTGTTCGGGGGAGGCGGCTACACCTTC.

The V call is TRBV4-2, the J call TRBJ2-1; 13 bases line up with TRBD2. The V segment lost 8 bases and the J segment 5 bases; nucleotides outside the gene matches: 12. This CDR3 comprises 17 residues. Germline V CDR1 and CDR2: LGHNA, YNFKEQ. CDR3 nucleotide sequence: TGTGCCAGCCGGAGGACTAGCGGGAGAAGGGATAACAATGAGCAGTTCTTC. This codes for CASRRTSGRRDNNEQFF.

In the case of this clone: The junction and the germline gene differ at one end; a read error may be behind it. The chain is built from TRBV7-7 and TRBJ2-5, with a possible D match to TRBD1 (5 bases). In germline, CDR1 is SSHAT, CDR2 FNYEAQ (reference sequence). The CDR3 consists of 12 residues. The CDR3: CASSLARGTQYF. The CDR3 region has the DNA TGTGCTAGCAGCTTAGCTAGGGGGACCCAGTACTTC.

The chain couples TRBV30 to TRBJ1-2; D may be TRBD1 (5 bases). V lost 0 bases, J lost 5 bases, and 13 bases lay in between. This CDR3 has 14 amino acids. Germline V lookup: CDR1 GTSNPN, CDR2 SVGIG (reference sequence). This CDR3 is CAWSVYRQRYGYTF. In DNA form, the CDR3 reads TGTGCCTGGAGTGTATATCGACAGCGTTATGGCTACACCTTC.

The gene calls are TRBV11-2 and TRBJ2-2; 8 positions match TRBD2. With V trimmed by 3 bases and J by 7 bases, 16 bases remained unmatched. The CDR3 consists of 18 residues. Germline V gene lookup returns CDR1 SGHAT and CDR2 FQNNGV. CDR3 sequence (DNA): TGTGCCAGCAGCTTTCCGAACGGCGGGGGGAGCTCCGGCGGGGAGCTGTTTTTT. It translates to CASSFPNGGGSSGGELFF.

CDR3 region: CASSPSAGTGKNTGELFF. The CDR3 bases are TGTGCCAGCAGCCCCTCCGCCGGGACAGGGAAGAACACCGGGGAGCTGTTTTTT. The chain recombines TRBV7-9 with TRBJ2-2; 9 positions agree with TRBD1. Germline loops: CDR1 SEHNR, CDR2 FQNEAQ (reference sequence). J was trimmed by 1 base and V by 5 bases; bases with no gene match: 11. The length of the CDR3 is 18 residues.

The rearrangement joins TRBV11-2 to TRBJ2-2; TRBD1 matches at 8 bases. Germline CDR1 is SGHAT and CDR2 is FQNNGV. V dropped 6 bases and J dropped 3; count of bases not matched to a gene: 9. The CDR3 sequence is 16 residues long. The CDR3 loop reads CASSSSRGRDTGELFF. DNA of the CDR3: TGTGCCAGCAGTTCCTCCAGGGGGCGCGACACCGGGGAGCTGTTTTTT.

Only one count was recorded for this clone. The CDR3 DNA sequence: TGTGCCAGCAGTATAGCGGGAGCACCCAATGAGCAGTTCTTC. Amino acids: CASSIAGAPNEQFF. This sequence joins TRBV6-5 and TRBJ2-1; 9 bases agree with TRBD2. Trimming took 5 bases from V and 6 from J; bases not matched to a gene: 5. The CDR3 covers 14 residues. Germline values: CDR1 MNHEY, CDR2 SVGAGI.

This sequence joins TRBV19 and TRBJ2-1, with 13 bases lining up with TRBD2. Germline V lookup: CDR1 LNHDA, CDR2 SQIVND (reference sequence). CDR3 length: 18 amino acids. Trimming removed 5 bases from V and 4 bases from J; junction bases left unmatched: 11. This chain's CDR3 is CASSASLAGGPSYNEQFF. In DNA, the CDR3 is TGTGCCAGTAGTGCCTCACTAGCGGGAGGGCCGAGTTACAATGAGCAGTTCTTC.

The chain carries TRBV21-1 and TRBJ1-2; TRBD1 is the table's D call, not checked against the DNA. TRBV21-1 is shown as a pseudogene. The CDR3 runs to 15 residues. The CDR3 bases are TGTGCCAGCAGCAAGGGGGCTCCCTCGCACTATGGCTACACCTTC. Its translation: CASSKGAPSHYGYTF.

The V call is TRBV11-2, the J call TRBJ2-2, with 12 bases fitting TRBD2. The CDR3 sequence is 18 residues long. The germline CDR1 and CDR2 sequences are SGHAT and FQNNGV. The J segment lost 4 bases and the V segment lost 3 bases, leaving 9 bases of the junction unmatched. The CDR3 DNA sequence: TGTGCCAGCAGCTTTCTAGCGGGAGGGCTCGGTGGCACCGGGGAGCTGTTTTTT. Translation gives CASSFLAGGLGGTGELFF. The full variable domain, in which reference TRBV11-2 and TRBJ2-2 provide the parts outside the CDR3, is EAGVAQSPRYKIIEKRQSVAFWCNPISGHATLYWYQQILGQGPKLLIQFQNNGVVDDSQLPKDRFSAERLKGVDSTLKIQPAKLEDSAVYLCASSFLAGGLGGTGELFFGEGSRLTVL.

V and J are TRBV19 and TRBJ1-1, with 7 bases that match TRBD1. Unmatched junction bases numbered 7, after V lost 6 bases and J lost 6 bases. The CDR3 has 13 amino acids. The V gene's germline CDR1 is LNHDA and CDR2 SQIVND (reference sequence). This chain's CDR3 is CASSRQGGSEAFF. CDR3 bases: TGTGCCAGTAGCCGACAGGGAGGCTCTGAAGCTTTCTTT.

The V and J genes are TRBV18 and TRBJ2-1; TRBD2 aligns across 10 bases. The CDR3 runs to 16 residues. CDR1 is KGHSH, CDR2 LQKENI, per germline. J was trimmed by 9 bases and V by 6 bases; bases with no gene match: 14. CDR3 residues: CASSPGGTSVVSEQFF. CDR3 DNA sequence: TGTGCCAGCTCGCCCGGGGGGACTAGCGTCGTGAGTGAGCAGTTCTTC. The complete variable domain, with remaining parts taken from reference TRBV18 and TRBJ2-1, reads NAGVMQNPRHLVRRRGQEARLRCSPMKGHSHVYWYRQLPEEGLKFMVYLQKENIIDESGMPKERFSAEFPKEGPSILRIQQVVRGDSAAYFCASSPGGTSVVSEQFFGPGTRLTVL.

The genes are TRBV27 and TRBJ1-1; 8 bases are shared with TRBD1. The junction had 1 base not matched to a gene; V was cut back by 0 bases and J by 1 base. The CDR3 is made up of 15 amino acids. Germline V gene sequence: CDR1 MNHEY, CDR2 SMNVEV (reference sequence). For the CDR3, the DNA is TGTGCCAGCAGTTTATCCGGGACAGGGAACACTGAAGCTTTCTTT. This sequence encodes CASSLSGTGNTEAFF.

This chain links TRBV29-1 with TRBJ2-7, with TRBD2 identical over 7 bases. CDR1 and CDR2 from the germline V gene are SQVTM and ANQGSEA. CDR3 length: 14 amino acids. After removal of 3 bases from V and 2 bases from J, the junction contained 7 bases not matched to a gene. The DNA for the CDR3 is TGCAGCGTTGAGTTCGCTAGCGGAACCTACGAGCAGTACTTC. Residues: CSVEFASGTYEQYF.

The chain recombines TRBV19 with TRBJ2-4; D not resolved. Per germline, CDR1 LNHDA and CDR2 SQIVND (reference sequence). The CDR3 length is 12 residues. Trimming removed 5 bases at V and 3 bases at J, with 5 bases between. The DNA of the CDR3 is TGTGCCAGTAGTGAGCACAAAAACATTCAGTACTTC. It yields the protein CASSEHKNIQYF.

This clone is judged medium-sized. The chain has TRBV10-1 and TRBJ2-1; TRBD2 matches 7 bases. Trimming took 2 bases from V and 5 from J; bases not matched to a gene: 9. Germline V CDR1 and CDR2: WNHNN, SYGVQD (reference sequence). The CDR3 runs to 16 residues. Written as DNA, the CDR3 is TGCGCCAGCAGTGAGGGGAGGGCTTCCCCTGACAATGAGCAGTTCTTC. Residues: CASSEGRASPDNEQFF.

The chain joins TRBV6-6 to TRBJ1-2, with D possibly TRBD1 on 6 matching bases. Trimming cost V 2 bases and J 6 bases, with 13 bases left between them. The CDR3 has 14 residues. Germline V lookup: CDR1 MNHNY, CDR2 SVGAGI (reference sequence). This CDR3 reads CASSYDTGWHGYTF. CDR3 bases: TGTGCCAGCAGTTACGATACAGGGTGGCATGGCTACACCTTC.

The J gene is TRBJ2-3, the V gene TRBV5-4; TRBD2 aligns across 9 bases. CDR3 length: 16 residues. CDR1 is SGHNT, CDR2 YYREEE, per germline (reference sequence). The J segment lost 7 bases and the V segment lost 2 bases, leaving 11 bases of the junction unmatched. The CDR3 reads CASSFGLARTVNTQYF. The CDR3 region has the DNA TGTGCCAGCAGCTTTGGACTAGCGAGAACTGTAAATACGCAGTATTTT. The full variable domain, its missing parts supplied by reference TRBV5-4 and TRBJ2-3, is ETGVTQSPTHLIKTRGQQVTLRCSSQSGHNTVSWYQQALGQGPQFIFQYYREEENGRGNFPPRFSGLQFPNYSSELNVNALELDDSALYLCASSFGLARTVNTQYFGPGTRLTVL.

The chain employs TRBV5-1 and TRBJ2-1; D not resolved. Germline-derived CDR1 and CDR2 are SGHRS and YFSETQ. Deletions cut 4 bases from V and 0 bases from J, with 8 bases between. This CDR3 has 14 amino acids. CDR3 sequence reads: CASSPENSYNEQFF. CDR3 bases: TGCGCCAGCAGCCCGGAGAACTCCTACAATGAGCAGTTCTTC. Combining the CDR3 with reference TRBV5-1 and TRBJ2-1 gives the whole variable domain KAGVTQTPRYLIKTRGQQVTLSCSPISGHRSVSWYQQTPGQGLQFLFEYFSETQRNKGNFPGRFSGRQFSNSRSEMNVSTLELGDSALYLCASSPENSYNEQFFGPGTRLTVL.

Points on this clone: An end of the junction differs from the germline gene, which may be a read error. The V and J genes are TRBV7-8 and TRBJ1-3; D not certain. CDR3 length: 13 residues. Germline assignment: CDR1 SGHVS and CDR2 FQNEAQ. CDR3 nucleotides: TGTGCCAGCAGCTTAGATCCTAAGACTAAATGGGATTTT. It translates to CASSLDPKTKWDF. The whole variable domain, filled in from reference TRBV7-8 and TRBJ1-3, reads GAGVSQSPRYKVAKRGQDVALRCDPISGHVSLFWYQQALGQGPEFLTYFQNEAQLDKSGLPSDRFFAERPEGSVSTLKIQRTQQEDSAVYLCASSLDPKTKWDFGEGSWLTVV.

In the case of this clone: Its ends do not fully match the called genes, so a read error is possible. The genes are TRBV10-1 and TRBJ2-5, with 8 positions matching TRBD2. CDR1 is WNHNN, CDR2 SYGVQD, per germline (reference sequence). This CDR3 is 13 amino acids long. The CDR3 DNA reads as TGCGCCAGCAGTGCAAGTATTGCCGGGACTAGTCACTTC. Amino acid sequence: CASSASIAGTSHF.